Listed here is a single T cell receptor (beta chain). Its target is unknown. The record originates from a study of blood T cells in healthy people across ages. General study results and limits: Unsorted PBMCs blocked a conclusive comparison of naive and antigen-experienced cells. Diversity was higher, and naive CD4+ cells more numerous, in long-lived donors than in aged donors.

The people who gave samples were healthy Caucasians from Russia, aged roughly 6 to 90. Per germline, CDR1 MNHEY and CDR2 SMNVEV (reference sequence). V dropped 6 bases and J dropped 0 bases, with 15 bases sitting between them. The CDR3 is made up of 15 amino acids. Then a second PCR, running about 7 to 11 cycles, was carried out with a sample-barcoded 5' primer and a J-beta primer mix. Per-sample output comprised a minimum of 2.5 million paired-end reads containing CDR3. TCRdb itself ran the 5' RACE reads through MiXCR, one entry per CDR3 protein. This table holds around 1.5 million distinct CDR3 sequences, roughly 60% found once.

The gene calls are TRBV27 and TRBJ2-7, with a weak D call TRBD1 (6 bases). The receptor was derived from a man aged 18 to 29 in good health. The sample consisted of blood. This CDR3 reads CASRISGVGSYEQYF. For the CDR3, the DNA is TGTGCCAGCAGAATCTCAGGGGTCGGCTCCTACGAGCAGTACTTC.